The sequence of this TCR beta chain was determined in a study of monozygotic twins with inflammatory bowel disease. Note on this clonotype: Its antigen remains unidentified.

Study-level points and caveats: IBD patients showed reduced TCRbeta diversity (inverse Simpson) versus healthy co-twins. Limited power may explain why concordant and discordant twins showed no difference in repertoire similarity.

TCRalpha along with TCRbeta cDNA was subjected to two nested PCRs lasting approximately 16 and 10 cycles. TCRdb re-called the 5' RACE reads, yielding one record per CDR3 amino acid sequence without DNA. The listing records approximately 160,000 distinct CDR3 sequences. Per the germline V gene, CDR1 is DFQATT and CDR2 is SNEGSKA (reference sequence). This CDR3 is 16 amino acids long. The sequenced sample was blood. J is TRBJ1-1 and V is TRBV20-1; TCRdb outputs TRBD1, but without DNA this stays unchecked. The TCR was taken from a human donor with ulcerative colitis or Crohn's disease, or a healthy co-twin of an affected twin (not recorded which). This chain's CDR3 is CSARDSRRGQGPEAFF.